Sequencing of this T cell receptor (beta chain) was carried out in a study of T cell responses to AZD1222 COVID-19 vaccine. General study results and limits: Dominant CD4 TCR responses targeted spike regions 160-218 and 743-854. Seropositive at baseline were only six AZD1222 recipients. Among spike-specific TCRs, nearly half reportedly target unmutated variant regions.

Data came from immunoSEQ multiplex PCR; TCRdb stores just in-frame clones and leaves some out. The repertoire has more than 85,000 clones, 85% to 95% of them found once; the top ten carry roughly 7.8%. Germline V gene data show CDR1 as ENHRY and CDR2 as SYGVKD. The CDR3 runs 14 residues. V was pared by 6 bases and J by 8 bases, with 16 bases between. This clone was recorded only once. Its cognate antigen is unknown. Sequences were derived from peripheral blood, sampled on day 0 of AZD1222 vaccination. The clonotype originates from an adult in good health. The rearrangement joins TRBV10-3 to TRBJ2-2; D is perhaps TRBD2 (5 bases). The CDR3 is CAISGLITGGELFF. The CDR3 bases are TGTGCCATCAGCGGACTTATCACGGGGGGGGAGCTGTTTTTT.